This T cell receptor beta chain was captured in a study of blood T cell repertoires in COVID-19. The germline V gene encodes CDR1 LGHNT and CDR2 FRNRAP. V lost 1 base, J lost 6 bases, and 5 bases stayed unmatched. The CDR3 has 16 amino acids. In the study's own analysis: Amplification from reference gene primers served as the basis for estimated nucleated cell counts. Using immunoSEQ multiplex PCR, the repertoire was profiled, and TCRdb retains in-frame clones only, with some absent. V, J and clone size are those of that table, while D and trimming were read from the DNA. The sample lists about 310,000 clones, 85% to 90% occurring once.

The sample consisted of PBMCs or T cells enriched from blood (not recorded which). The chain couples TRBV12-5 to TRBJ2-1, with 11 bases matching TRBD2. The source of this sequence is a woman in her 30s who had recovered from COVID-19. The CDR3 DNA follows: TGTGCTAGTGGTTTGGCAAAGACTAGCGGGGCCAATGAGCAGTTCTTC. This codes for CASGLAKTSGANEQFF.